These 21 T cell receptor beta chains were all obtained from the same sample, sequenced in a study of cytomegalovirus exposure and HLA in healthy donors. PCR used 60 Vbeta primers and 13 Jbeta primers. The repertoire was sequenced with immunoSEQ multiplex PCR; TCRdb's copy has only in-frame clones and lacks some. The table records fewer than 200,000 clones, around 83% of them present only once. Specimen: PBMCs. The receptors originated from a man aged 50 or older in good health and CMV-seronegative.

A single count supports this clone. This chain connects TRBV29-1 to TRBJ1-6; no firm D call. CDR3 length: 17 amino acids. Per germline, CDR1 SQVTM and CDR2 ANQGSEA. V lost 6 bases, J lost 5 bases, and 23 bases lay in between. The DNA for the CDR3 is TGCAGCGTACCACCTCGGACGGGGTGGTTCGATAATTCACCCCTCCACTTT. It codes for CSVPPRTGWFDNSPLHF.

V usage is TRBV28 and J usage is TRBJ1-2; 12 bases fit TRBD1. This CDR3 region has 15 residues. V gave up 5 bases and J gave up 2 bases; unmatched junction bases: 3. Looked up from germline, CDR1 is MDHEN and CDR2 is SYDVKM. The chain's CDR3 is CASSPGQGANYGYTF. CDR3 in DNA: TGTGCCAGCAGTCCGGGACAGGGGGCAAACTATGGCTACACCTTC.

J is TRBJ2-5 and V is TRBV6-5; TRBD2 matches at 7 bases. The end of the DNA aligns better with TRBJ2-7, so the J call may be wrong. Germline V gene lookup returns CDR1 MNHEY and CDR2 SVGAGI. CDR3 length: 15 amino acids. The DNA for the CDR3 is TGTGCCAGCATCCGTTCCGGGGGAGGGAGTTACGAGCAGTACTTC. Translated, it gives CASIRSGGGSYEQYF.

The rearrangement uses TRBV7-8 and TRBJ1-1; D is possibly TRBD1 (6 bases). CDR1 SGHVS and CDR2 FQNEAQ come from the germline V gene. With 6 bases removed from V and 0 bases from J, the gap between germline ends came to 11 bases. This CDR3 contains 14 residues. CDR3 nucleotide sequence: TGTGCCAGCAGACTAGGGGGATTGAACACTGAAGCTTTCTTT. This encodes CASRLGGLNTEAFF.

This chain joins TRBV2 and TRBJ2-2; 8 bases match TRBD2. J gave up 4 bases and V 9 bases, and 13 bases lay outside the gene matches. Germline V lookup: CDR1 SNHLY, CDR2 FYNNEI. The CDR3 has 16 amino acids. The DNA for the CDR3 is TGTGCCAGAACCAAACCGGGGGGGCTTTCCACCGGGGAGCTGTTTTTT. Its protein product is CARTKPGGLSTGELFF.

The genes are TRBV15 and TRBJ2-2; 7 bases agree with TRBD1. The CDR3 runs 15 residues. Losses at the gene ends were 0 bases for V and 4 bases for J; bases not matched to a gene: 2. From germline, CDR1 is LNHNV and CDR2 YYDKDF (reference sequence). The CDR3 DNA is TGTGCCACCAGCAGAGATACAGGGGTCACCGGGGAGCTGTTTTTT. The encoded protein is CATSRDTGVTGELFF.

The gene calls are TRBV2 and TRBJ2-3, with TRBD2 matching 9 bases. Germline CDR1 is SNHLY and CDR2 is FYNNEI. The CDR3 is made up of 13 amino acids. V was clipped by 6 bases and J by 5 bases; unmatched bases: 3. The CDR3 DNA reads TGTGCCAGCAGGAGGACTAGCGTAGATACGCAGTATTTT. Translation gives CASRRTSVDTQYF.

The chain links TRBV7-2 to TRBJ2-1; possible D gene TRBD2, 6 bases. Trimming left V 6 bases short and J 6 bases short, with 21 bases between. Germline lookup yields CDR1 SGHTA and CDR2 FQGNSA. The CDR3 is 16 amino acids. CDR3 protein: CASSPGRRAGSNEQFF. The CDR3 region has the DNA TGTGCCAGCAGTCCGGGTCGACGGGCGGGAAGCAATGAGCAGTTCTTC.

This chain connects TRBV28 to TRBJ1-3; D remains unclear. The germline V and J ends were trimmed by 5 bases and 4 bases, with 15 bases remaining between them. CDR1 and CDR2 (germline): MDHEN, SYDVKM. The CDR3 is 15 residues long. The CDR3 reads CASSTLIRGGNTIYF. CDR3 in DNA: TGTGCCAGCAGTACGCTAATCCGGGGAGGAAACACCATATATTTT.

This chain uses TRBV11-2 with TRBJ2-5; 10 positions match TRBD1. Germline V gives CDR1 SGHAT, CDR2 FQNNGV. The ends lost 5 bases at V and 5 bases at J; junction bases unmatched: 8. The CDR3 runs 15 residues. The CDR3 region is CASSLRQGAWETQYF. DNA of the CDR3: TGTGCCAGCAGCCTGAGACAGGGGGCTTGGGAGACCCAGTACTTC.

The CDR3 loop reads CATSGGGAYTGELFF. The CDR3 DNA reads TGTGCCACCTCTGGCGGGGGGGCCTACACCGGGGAGCTGTTTTTT. The chain uses TRBV28 and TRBJ2-2, with 9 bases identical to TRBD2. The CDR3 has 15 amino acids. CDR1 is MDHEN, CDR2 SYDVKM, per germline. Trimming at V came to 10 bases and at J to 3 bases, leaving 9 bases not matched to a gene. Complete variable domain (other parts from reference TRBV28 and TRBJ2-2): DVKVTQSSRYLVKRTGEKVFLECVQDMDHENMFWYRQDPGLGLRLIYFSYDVKMKEKGDIPEGYSVSREKKERFSLILESASTNQTSMYLCATSGGGAYTGELFFGEGSRLTVL.

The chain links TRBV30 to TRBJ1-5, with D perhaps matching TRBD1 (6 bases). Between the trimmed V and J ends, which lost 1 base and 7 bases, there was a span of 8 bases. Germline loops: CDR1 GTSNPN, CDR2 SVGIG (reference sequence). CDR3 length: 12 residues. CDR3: CAWSGGGQPQHF. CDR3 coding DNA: TGTGCCTGGAGTGGCGGGGGCCAGCCCCAGCATTTT.

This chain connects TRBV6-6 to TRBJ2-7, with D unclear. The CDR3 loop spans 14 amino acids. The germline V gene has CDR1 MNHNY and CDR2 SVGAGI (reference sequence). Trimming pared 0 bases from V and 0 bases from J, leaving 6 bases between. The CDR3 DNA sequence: TGTGCCAGCAGTTACTCAGCGCTCTCCTACGAGCAGTACTTC. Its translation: CASSYSALSYEQYF.

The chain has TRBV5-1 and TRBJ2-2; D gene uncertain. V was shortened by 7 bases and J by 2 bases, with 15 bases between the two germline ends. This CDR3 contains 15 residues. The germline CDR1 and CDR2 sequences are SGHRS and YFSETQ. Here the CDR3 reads CASAPREINTGELFF. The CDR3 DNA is TGCGCCAGCGCCCCGCGAGAGATCAACACCGGGGAGCTGTTTTTT.

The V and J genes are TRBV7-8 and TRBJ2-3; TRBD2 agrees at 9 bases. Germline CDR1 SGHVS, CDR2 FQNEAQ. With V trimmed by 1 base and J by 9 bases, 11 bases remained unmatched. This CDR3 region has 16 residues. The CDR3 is CASSLVGGGAQWTQYF. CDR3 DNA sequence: TGTGCCAGCAGCTTAGTTGGCGGGGGGGCACAGTGGACGCAGTATTTT.

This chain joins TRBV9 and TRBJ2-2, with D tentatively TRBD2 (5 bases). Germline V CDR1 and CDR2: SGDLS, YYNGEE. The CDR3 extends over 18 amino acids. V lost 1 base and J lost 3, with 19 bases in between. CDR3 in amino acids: CASSVKAASIGYTGELFF. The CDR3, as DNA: TGTGCCAGCAGCGTAAAGGCGGCTAGCATAGGGTACACCGGGGAGCTGTTTTTT.

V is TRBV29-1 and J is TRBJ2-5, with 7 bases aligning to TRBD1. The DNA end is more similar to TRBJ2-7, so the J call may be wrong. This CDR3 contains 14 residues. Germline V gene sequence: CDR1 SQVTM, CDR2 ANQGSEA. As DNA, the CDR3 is TGCAGCGTTGAAATACAGGGGAGCTCCTACGAGCAGTACTTC. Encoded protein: CSVEIQGSSYEQYF.

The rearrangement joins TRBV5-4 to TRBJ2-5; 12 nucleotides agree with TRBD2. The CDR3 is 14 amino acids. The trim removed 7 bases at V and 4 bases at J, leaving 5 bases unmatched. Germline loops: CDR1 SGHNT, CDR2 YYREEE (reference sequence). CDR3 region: CASGPSGRGETQYF. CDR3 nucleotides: TGTGCCAGCGGCCCTAGCGGGAGGGGAGAGACCCAGTACTTC.

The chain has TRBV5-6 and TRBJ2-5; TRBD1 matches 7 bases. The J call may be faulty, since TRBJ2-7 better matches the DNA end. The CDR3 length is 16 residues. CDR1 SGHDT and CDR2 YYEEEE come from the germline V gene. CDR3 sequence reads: CASSWLGKGGRYEQYF. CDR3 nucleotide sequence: TGTGCCAGCAGCTGGTTAGGGAAAGGGGGCCGCTACGAGCAGTACTTC.

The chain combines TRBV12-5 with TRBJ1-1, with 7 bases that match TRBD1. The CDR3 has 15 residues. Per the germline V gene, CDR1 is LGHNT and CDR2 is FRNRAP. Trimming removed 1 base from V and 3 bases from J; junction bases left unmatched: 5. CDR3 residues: CASGLAQGRDTEAFF. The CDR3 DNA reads TGTGCTAGTGGTTTGGCACAGGGGCGGGACACTGAAGCTTTCTTT.

The CDR3 loop is CASSSRTSGVNGELFF. The CDR3 nucleotides are TGTGCCAGCAGCTCCCGGACTAGCGGGGTTAACGGGGAGCTGTTTTTT. The rearrangement uses TRBV7-6 and TRBJ2-2, with 12 positions matching TRBD2. Germline CDR1 reads SGHVS; CDR2 reads FNYEAQ. Trimming at V came to 4 bases and at J to 7 bases, leaving 7 bases not matched to a gene. The CDR3 spans 16 residues.